The source of this T cell receptor (beta chain) is a study of T cell repertoires in aging, cancer and after chemotherapy (dated by TCRdb to between 2019 and 2020). For the wider study: Six donor age groups were covered, ranging from 30 or younger up to 70 or older, and each group contained at least three individuals. TCR repertoires from healthy donor controls were recorded over periods of several months to years and showed clear clonal overlap between repeated samplings. The complete dataset included some 9 million TCR reads. Peripheral blood TCR beta repertoires from healthy donors and cancer patients were profiled to examine immunoaging and T cell reconstitution after chemotherapy. The cohort comprised 200 to 250 cancer patients, some 90 with hematological and fewer than 140 with solid cancers, plus 95 healthy donors as a reference group. General conclusions and limits of the study: Median generation probability increased over the chemotherapy interval in both cancer cohorts, suggesting repertoire reconstitution through rebound thymic output. Compared with age-matched healthy donors, untreated patients with either hematological or solid cancers had significantly lower TCR diversity in the blood along with higher clonality. In healthy donors, the drop in TCR diversity with age came mainly from a loss of richness, whereas in cancer patients a loss of evenness also played a part. According to the authors, the repertoire data do not permit conclusions about immunological memory after chemotherapy.

TCR beta rearrangements were amplified from genomic DNA isolated from peripheral blood, not from sorted cells or RNA. Rearranged TRB sequences spanning V, D and J segments were amplified by multiplex touch-down PCR using a mixed TRB-A/B primer pool. Illumina adapters and sample indices were attached to the amplicons in two consecutive PCR reactions using Phusion HS II polymerase. Amplicons were gel-purified using the NucleoSpin Gel and PCR Clean-up kit and were subsequently checked with Qubit and an Agilent 2100 Bioanalyzer. Sequencing of libraries was carried out on an Illumina MiSeq in 600-cycle, single-indexed, paired-end runs. Per the authors' processing: MiXCR versions 2.12 and 3.0.5 were used to process TRB sequences. Each unique CDR3 nucleotide sequence was treated as one clone, and only productive sequences with two or more reads were kept. Shannon diversity, evenness, clonality (one minus evenness), and alpha-parameterized diversity profiles from alpha 0 to 5 were included as repertoire metrics. The IGoR algorithm was used to calculate generation probabilities for clones in the paired samples taken before and after chemotherapy. In TCRdb, the public reads were trimmed at Q25 with fastp and aligned with MiXCR, with productive beta chains retained. Each CDR3 protein appears once, grouped with its most common genes and DNA. Clone size and V and J calls follow TCRdb, not the original study. In this sample the table shows approximately 11,000 distinct CDR3 sequences, about 42% of which occur a single time. Over 7% of the sample comes from the top ten.

CDR1 and CDR2 were assigned from the germline V gene as KGHDR and SFDVKD. The CDR3 contains 13 residues, cysteine and phenylalanine counted. The retained sequence is limited to the CDR3, 39 bases, with the frame set at the first base. Between the V and J ends, shortened by 5 bases and 7 bases respectively, the junction contains 13 bases. About this clonotype: The target of this receptor is not known. Base-call qualities are not available, and no considerably larger clone is one nucleotide away.

What was sequenced was blood. This receptor was obtained from a human donor in good health. The rearranged chain carries TRBV24-1 and TRBJ2-5, and TRBD2 may be the D gene, going by 6 matching bases. CDR3 region: CATSAGERGTQYF. The nucleotide sequence is TGTGCCACCAGTGCGGGGGAACGAGGGACCCAGTACTTC.